This entry concerns a single T cell receptor beta chain. Profiling relied on immunoSEQ multiplex PCR, and the TCRdb table lists in-frame clones only, not all of them. This table holds roughly 73,000 clones, 94% found once. These data come from a study of cytomegalovirus exposure and HLA in healthy donors. The CDR3 totals 15 residues. V dropped 1 base and J dropped 1 base, with 7 bases sitting between them. CDR1 and CDR2 (germline): KGHSH, LQKENI. The chain combines TRBV18 with TRBJ1-4; D unresolved. The material sequenced was PBMCs. The sequence was collected from a young man in good health and CMV-seropositive. CDR3 DNA: TGTGCCAGCTCACCACGTGAGGGAACTAATGAAAAACTGTTTTTT. This codes for CASSPREGTNEKLFF.